These 9 T cell receptor beta chains were sequenced from one sample in a study of chemoradiotherapy in HPV16-positive cancers (dated by TCRdb to 2022 to 2024). Receptor amplification or capture employed the immunoSEQ multiplex PCR assay. TCRdb holds this immuneACCESS table with in-frame rearrangements only. Some clones are missing; in checked studies, unresolved V genes explain under half, and the rest has no known cause. The sample profile shows approximately 3,100 clones; around 82% of them were found once. The ten largest clones add up to 2.5% to 3.5% of the sample. Sequenced here: tumor tissue, sampled from a patient who underwent chemoradiotherapy. The source of these receptors is a human donor with HPV-associated anogenital cancer.

CDR3 sequence (DNA): TGTGCCAGCAGAAGGGACAACTCGAACACTGAAGCTTTCTTT. Translating it yields CASRRDNSNTEAFF. This chain links TRBV6-5 with TRBJ1-1; weak D call: TRBD1 (6 bases). The germline V gene encodes CDR1 MNHEY and CDR2 SVGAGI. CDR3 length: 14 amino acids. V lost 6 bases to trimming and J lost 1 base, with 12 bases between them.

The J gene is TRBJ1-5, the V gene TRBV19; D may be TRBD1 (6 bases). CDR1 is LNHDA and CDR2 is SQIVND in the germline V gene (reference sequence). This CDR3 region has 19 residues. Between the trimmed V and J ends, which lost 7 bases and 0 bases, there was a span of 25 bases. The CDR3: CASIGGTGNKIFSNQPQHF. For the CDR3, the DNA is TGTGCCAGTATCGGAGGAACAGGGAATAAGATTTTTAGCAATCAGCCCCAGCATTTT.

The V gene is TRBV7-9, the J gene TRBJ2-2, with 10 bases aligning to TRBD1. Looked up from germline, CDR1 is SEHNR and CDR2 is FQNEAQ (reference sequence). Trimming took 5 bases from V and 5 from J; bases not matched to a gene: 5. CDR3 length: 15 residues. In nucleotides, the CDR3 is TGTGCCAGCAGCAGGACAGGGGGAGAGACCGGGGAGCTGTTTTTT. It is translated as CASSRTGGETGELFF.

The chain recombines TRBV5-4 with TRBJ2-3; D could derive from TRBD1 or TRBD2 (6 bases each). The V gene lost 0 bases and the J gene lost 1 base, with 21 bases spanning the gap. In germline, CDR1 is SGHNT, CDR2 YYREEE (reference sequence). This CDR3 is 19 amino acids long. CDR3 DNA sequence: TGTGCCAGCAGCTTGGGGCGTGGGGGGCCTAGAGTAGGCACAGATACGCAGTATTTT. This gives the protein CASSLGRGGPRVGTDTQYF.

V is TRBV6-1 and J is TRBJ2-2; tentatively, D is TRBD1 (6 bases). CDR1 and CDR2 (germline): MNHNS, SASEGT. The CDR3 loop spans 14 amino acids. Trimming removed 1 base from V and 3 bases from J, with 6 bases in between. CDR3 residues: CASSEGQDTGELFF. In DNA, the CDR3 is TGTGCCAGCAGTGAAGGACAGGACACCGGGGAGCTGTTTTTT.

CDR3 region: CASSKIVGDPNTGELFF. In DNA, the CDR3 is TGTGCCAGCAGCAAAATCGTAGGGGATCCGAACACCGGGGAGCTGTTTTTT. The rearrangement uses TRBV21-1 and TRBJ2-2; the D call of TRBD1 is as the table states it, not checked on the DNA. TRBV21-1 is designated a pseudogene. This CDR3 is 17 amino acids long.

This clone appeared a few times. The V call is TRBV29-1, the J call TRBJ1-1; tentatively, D is TRBD1 (5 bases). The CDR3 consists of 13 residues. Trimming removed 4 bases from V and 4 bases from J, with 13 bases in between. Germline CDR1 is SQVTM and CDR2 is ANQGSEA. DNA of the CDR3: TGCAGCGTTGCCTCCGGGGACGGCACTGAAGCTTTCTTT. It encodes CSVASGDGTEAFF.

This clone was observed once. V usage is TRBV2 and J usage is TRBJ1-3; D gene unclear. The germline CDR1 and CDR2 sequences are SNHLY and FYNNEI. V shed 2 bases and J shed 9 bases, with 8 bases lying between them. The CDR3 sequence is 12 residues long. The CDR3 loop reads CASSEQRATIYF. In nucleotides, the CDR3 is TGTGCCAGCAGTGAACAGCGGGCCACCATATATTTT. Combining the CDR3 with reference TRBV2 and TRBJ1-3 gives the whole variable domain EPEVTQTPSHQVTQMGQEVILRCVPISNHLYFYWYRQILGQKVEFLVSFYNNEISEKSEIFDDQFSVERPDGSNFTLKIRSTKLEDSAMYFCASSEQRATIYFGEGSWLTVV.

V is TRBV7-9 and J is TRBJ1-1; D is uncertain. Germline V CDR1 and CDR2: SEHNR, FQNEAQ (reference sequence). This CDR3 contains 14 residues. V lost 5 bases and J lost 0, with 10 bases in between. Here the CDR3 reads CASSQDGLNTEAFF. CDR3 bases: TGTGCCAGCAGCCAAGACGGACTGAACACTGAAGCTTTCTTT.